Listed below are T cell receptor beta chains from one sample, sequenced in a study of blood T cells in healthy people across ages. A single record per CDR3 protein comes from TCRdb applying MiXCR to the 5' RACE reads. The sample contains some 700,000 distinct CDR3 sequences, about 24% of which appear only once. The sequenced sample consisted of blood. These receptors originate from a man aged 65 to 79 in good health. Both conserved end residues are part of each CDR3. Fields, in order: CDR3 DNA, CDR3 protein, D gene, V gene, J gene, clone size. The D gene is left open where the match is weak. Only some rows state a clone size, as once, few, many or a class for expanded clones.

CDR3nt: TGTGCCAGCAGCTGGAGACTAGCGGGAGGGCCTAGCACAGATACGCAGTATTTT
CDR3aa: CASSWRLAGGPSTDTQYF
d_gene: TRBD2
v_gene: TRBV7-2
j_gene: TRBJ2-3
abundance: .

CDR3nt: TGTGCCACCAGTGATTTGGGTAGCGGGACTGGCGATGAGCAGTTCTTC
CDR3aa: CATSDLGSGTGDEQFF
d_gene: TRBD2
v_gene: TRBV24-1
j_gene: TRBJ2-1
abundance: few

CDR3nt: TGTGCCAGCAGTCAAACAAGGAACCCCGGGGAGCTGTTTTTT
CDR3aa: CASSQTRNPGELFF
d_gene: .
v_gene: TRBV7-7
j_gene: TRBJ2-2
abundance: once

CDR3nt: TGTGCCACCAGTGACGCCTGGGGGGATGCAGGACCCGGGGAGCTGTTTTTT
CDR3aa: CATSDAWGDAGPGELFF
d_gene: .
v_gene: TRBV24-1
j_gene: TRBJ2-2
abundance: .

CDR3nt: TGTGCCAGCAGCTTAGAGGTGGACAGCTACGAGCAGTACTTC
CDR3aa: CASSLEVDSYEQYF
d_gene: .
v_gene: TRBV11-2
j_gene: TRBJ2-7
abundance: few

CDR3nt: TGTGCCAGCAGTCCGACGATAGCTAGCGGGGGGCCGATGTACCAAGAGACCCAGTACTTC
CDR3aa: CASSPTIASGGPMYQETQYF
d_gene: TRBD2
v_gene: TRBV12-3/TRBV12-4
j_gene: TRBJ2-5
abundance: few

CDR3nt: TGTGCCAGCAGCTTAGGGGCCCAGACTAGCGGGCGCACAGATACGCAGTATTTT
CDR3aa: CASSLGAQTSGRTDTQYF
d_gene: TRBD2
v_gene: TRBV11-2
j_gene: TRBJ2-3
abundance: .

CDR3nt: TGCAGTGCAACCGGGACTAGCTTGTTAGAAGAGACCCAGTACTTC
CDR3aa: CSATGTSLLEETQYF
d_gene: TRBD2
v_gene: TRBV20-1
j_gene: TRBJ2-5
abundance: .

CDR3nt: TGCAGCGGTGGAGATCTGGCTAATGAAAAACTGTTTTTT
CDR3aa: CSGGDLANEKLFF
d_gene: .
v_gene: TRBV29-1
j_gene: TRBJ1-4
abundance: few

CDR3nt: TGCGCCAGCAGCTCGACAGGGGATGGGAATTCACCCCTCCACTTT
CDR3aa: CASSSTGDGNSPLHF
d_gene: TRBD1
v_gene: TRBV4-1
j_gene: TRBJ1-6
abundance: .

CDR3nt: TGCAGTGCTAGGGGGGGTCAGGTTGATCAGCCCCAGCATTTT
CDR3aa: CSARGGQVDQPQHF
d_gene: .
v_gene: TRBV20-1
j_gene: TRBJ1-5
abundance: .

CDR3nt: TGTGCCAGCAGTTTCGGGGGGGCCGTGACAGATACGCAGTATTTT
CDR3aa: CASSFGGAVTDTQYF
d_gene: TRBD2
v_gene: TRBV12-3/TRBV12-4
j_gene: TRBJ2-3
abundance: .

CDR3nt: TGTGCCACCAGCAGAGATAAGGGGACAGGGGGCGCGAACTATGGCTACACCTTC
CDR3aa: CATSRDKGTGGANYGYTF
d_gene: TRBD1
v_gene: TRBV15
j_gene: TRBJ1-2
abundance: few

CDR3nt: TGCAGCGTTGAAGACGGGGGCACCGGGGAGCTGTTTTTT
CDR3aa: CSVEDGGTGELFF
d_gene: .
v_gene: TRBV29-1
j_gene: TRBJ2-2
abundance: few

CDR3nt: TGTGCCAGCAGCCCGGAGGGCATAAGAGCTTTCTTT
CDR3aa: CASSPEGIRAFF
d_gene: .
v_gene: TRBV12-3/TRBV12-4
j_gene: TRBJ1-1
abundance: few

CDR3nt: TGTGCCACCGTAGGAGGCGGAGGCACTGAAGCTTTCTTT
CDR3aa: CATVGGGGTEAFF
d_gene: .
v_gene: TRBV15
j_gene: TRBJ1-1
abundance: few

CDR3nt: TGTGCCAGCAGTTACTCGAGTTCTAGCGGGGGGGCAGATACGCAGTATTTT
CDR3aa: CASSYSSSSGGADTQYF
d_gene: TRBD2
v_gene: TRBV6-5
j_gene: TRBJ2-3
abundance: few

CDR3nt: TGTGCCACCAGTGATCCCGGGACTAGCGGGAGGATCTCCTACAATGAGCAGTTCTTC
CDR3aa: CATSDPGTSGRISYNEQFF
d_gene: TRBD2
v_gene: TRBV24-1
j_gene: TRBJ2-1
abundance: .

CDR3nt: TGTGCCAGCAGTTACGAGGCGTTTCGTGAGCAGTTCTTC
CDR3aa: CASSYEAFREQFF
d_gene: .
v_gene: TRBV6-5
j_gene: TRBJ2-1
abundance: few

CDR3nt: TGTGCCACCTCTCCCATCTCTGGAAACACCATATATTTT
CDR3aa: CATSPISGNTIYF
d_gene: .
v_gene: TRBV12-3/TRBV12-4
j_gene: TRBJ1-3
abundance: few

CDR3nt: TGCAGTGCTAAGACAGGGGGTGTTGAAAAACTGTTTTTT
CDR3aa: CSAKTGGVEKLFF
d_gene: TRBD1
v_gene: TRBV20-1
j_gene: TRBJ1-4
abundance: few

CDR3nt: TGTGCCAGCAGCGACCCATTTCGGCTGGCGGGGAGGGATGAGCAGTTCTTC
CDR3aa: CASSDPFRLAGRDEQFF
d_gene: TRBD2
v_gene: TRBV5-6
j_gene: TRBJ2-1
abundance: .

CDR3nt: TGTGCCAGCAGTTTAGGTGGTGGCGGGCTTTACAATGAGCAGTTCTTC
CDR3aa: CASSLGGGGLYNEQFF
d_gene: .
v_gene: TRBV28
j_gene: TRBJ2-1
abundance: .

CDR3nt: TGTGCCAGTAGTACGACCTTCACAGGGCCTTACACTGAAGCTTTCTTT
CDR3aa: CASSTTFTGPYTEAFF
d_gene: .
v_gene: TRBV19
j_gene: TRBJ1-1
abundance: few

CDR3nt: TGCATCCCGGGTTTGGGCGATCGAGAAAAACTGTTTTTT
CDR3aa: CIPGLGDREKLFF
d_gene: .
v_gene: TRBV20-1
j_gene: TRBJ1-4
abundance: .

CDR3nt: TGTGCCAGCAGCGCCCGGGACAAGCCCCAGCATTTT
CDR3aa: CASSARDKPQHF
d_gene: .
v_gene: TRBV6-2/TRBV6-3
j_gene: TRBJ1-5
abundance: once